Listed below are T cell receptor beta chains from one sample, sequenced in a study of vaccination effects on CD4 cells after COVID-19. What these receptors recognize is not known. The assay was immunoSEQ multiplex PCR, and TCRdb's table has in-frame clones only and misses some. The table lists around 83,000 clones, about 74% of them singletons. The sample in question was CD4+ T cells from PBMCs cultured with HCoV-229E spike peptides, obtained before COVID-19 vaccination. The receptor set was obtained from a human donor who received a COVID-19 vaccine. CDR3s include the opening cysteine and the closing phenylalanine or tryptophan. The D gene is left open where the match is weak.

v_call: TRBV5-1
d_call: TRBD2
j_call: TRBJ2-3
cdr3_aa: CASSFGGVGTDTQYF

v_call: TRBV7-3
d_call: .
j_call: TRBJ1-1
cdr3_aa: CASRPQVGTEAFF

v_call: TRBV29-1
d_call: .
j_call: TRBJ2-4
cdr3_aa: CSVVLRVANIQYF

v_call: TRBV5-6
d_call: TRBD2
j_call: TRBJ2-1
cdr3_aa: CASSFSGFAGGHHNEQFF

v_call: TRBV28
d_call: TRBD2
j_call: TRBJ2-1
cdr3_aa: CASNLRGGHEQFF

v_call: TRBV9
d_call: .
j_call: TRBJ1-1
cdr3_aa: CASSAGANTEAFF

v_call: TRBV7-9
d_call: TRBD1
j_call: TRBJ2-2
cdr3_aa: CASSDSGTGRTGELFF

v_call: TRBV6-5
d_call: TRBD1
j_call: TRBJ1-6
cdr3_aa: CASSSNRGGNSPLHF

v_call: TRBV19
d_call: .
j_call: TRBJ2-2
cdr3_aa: CASLGGRTNTGELFF

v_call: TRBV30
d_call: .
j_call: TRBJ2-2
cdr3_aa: CAWSGRGRNTGELFF

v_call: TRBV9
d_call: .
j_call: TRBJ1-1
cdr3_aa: CASSTNRVTEAFF

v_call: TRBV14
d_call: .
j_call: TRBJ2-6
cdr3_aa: CASSQRPDTGANVLTF

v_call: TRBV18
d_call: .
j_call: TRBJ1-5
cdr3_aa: CASSGDFNQPQHF

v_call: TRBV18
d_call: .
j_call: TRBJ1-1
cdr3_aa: CASSLSVPPGRSFF

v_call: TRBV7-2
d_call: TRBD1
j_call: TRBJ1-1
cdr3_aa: CASSPGQGMGRAFF

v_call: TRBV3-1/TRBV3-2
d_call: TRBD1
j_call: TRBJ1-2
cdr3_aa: CASSQGTGGGRGYTF

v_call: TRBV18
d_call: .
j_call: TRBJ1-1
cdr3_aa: CASSTFTGGDTEAFF

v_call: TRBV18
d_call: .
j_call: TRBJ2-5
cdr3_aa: CASSNQGGETQYF

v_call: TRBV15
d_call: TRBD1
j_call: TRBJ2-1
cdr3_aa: CATVRDRVINEQFF

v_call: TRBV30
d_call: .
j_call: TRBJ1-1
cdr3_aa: CAWSIPAATEAFF

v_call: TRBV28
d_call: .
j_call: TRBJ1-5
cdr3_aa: CASSFGSDSNQPQHF

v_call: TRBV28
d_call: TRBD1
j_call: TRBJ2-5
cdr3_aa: CASSAPGTGRETQYF

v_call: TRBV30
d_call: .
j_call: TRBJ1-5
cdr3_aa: CAWRHRDTRSNQPQHF